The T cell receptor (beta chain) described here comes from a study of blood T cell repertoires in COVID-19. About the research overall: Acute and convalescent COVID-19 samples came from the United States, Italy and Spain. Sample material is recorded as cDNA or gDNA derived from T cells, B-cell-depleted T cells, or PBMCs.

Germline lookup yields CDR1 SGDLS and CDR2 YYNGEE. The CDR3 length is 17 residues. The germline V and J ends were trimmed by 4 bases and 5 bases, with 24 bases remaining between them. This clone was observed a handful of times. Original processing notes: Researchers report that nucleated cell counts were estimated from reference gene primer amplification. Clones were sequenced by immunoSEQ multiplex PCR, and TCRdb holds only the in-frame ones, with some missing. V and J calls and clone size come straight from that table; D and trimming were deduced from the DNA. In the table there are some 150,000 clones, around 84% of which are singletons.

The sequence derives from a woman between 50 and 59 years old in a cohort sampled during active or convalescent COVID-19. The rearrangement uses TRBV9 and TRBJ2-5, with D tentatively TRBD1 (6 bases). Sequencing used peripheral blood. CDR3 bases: TGTGCCAGCAGCCCCTCCACTACGGCAGGGGCTGGGGAGACCCAGTACTTC. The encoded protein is CASSPSTTAGAGETQYF.